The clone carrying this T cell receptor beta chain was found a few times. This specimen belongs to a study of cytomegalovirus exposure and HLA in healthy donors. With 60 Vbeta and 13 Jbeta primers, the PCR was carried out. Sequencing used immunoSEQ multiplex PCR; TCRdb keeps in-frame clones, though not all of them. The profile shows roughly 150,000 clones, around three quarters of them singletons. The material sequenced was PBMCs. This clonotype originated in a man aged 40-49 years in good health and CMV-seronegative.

CDR3 amino acids: CASSKQEDDTEAFF. CDR3 nucleotide sequence: TGCGCCAGCAGCAAGCAAGAAGATGACACTGAAGCTTTCTTT. This chain links TRBV4-1 with TRBJ1-1, with no clear D. The ends were cut back, 5 bases at V and 3 bases at J, with 13 bases in the middle. CDR1 is MGHRA and CDR2 is YSYEKL in the germline V gene. This CDR3 contains 14 residues.